This TCR beta chain stems from a study of OX40 agonist ivuxolimab in advanced cancers. Trimming shortened V by 8 bases and J by 1 base, and 11 bases separated the two germline ends. The CDR3 totals 14 residues. CDR1 SNHLY and CDR2 FYNNEI come from the germline V gene. Using immunoSEQ multiplex PCR, the repertoire was profiled, and TCRdb retains in-frame clones only, with some absent. The data contain tens of thousands of clones, approximately 86% of them seen just once; the ten biggest clones take up less than 0.6%. Autoimmune disease history or systemic immunosuppression led to patient exclusion. This material consisted of CD4+ or CD8+ T cells sorted from blood, taken in a trial of the OX40 agonist ivuxolimab. The rearrangement joins TRBV2 to TRBJ2-2; D gene unclear. The source of this sequence is an adult with an advanced solid tumor such as melanoma, head and neck, liver or kidney cancer. This CDR3 is CASGLGVNTGELFF. Here the CDR3 DNA reads TGTGCCAGCGGGCTCGGAGTGAACACCGGGGAGCTGTTTTTT.